The 31 T cell receptor beta chains below were found in one sample sequenced in a study of early T cells in non-severe SARS-CoV-2 infection. TCRdb re-derived calls from the 5' RACE reads in MiXCR, one entry per CDR3 protein. The table lists fewer than 100,000 distinct CDR3 sequences, more than 5% of them singletons. The sequenced material came from whole blood. Receptors originate from an adult who was a healthcare worker with PCR-confirmed SARS-CoV-2 infection or an uninfected control (not recorded which).

The sample holds a few counts of this clonotype. V gene TRBV30 combines with J gene TRBJ2-7, with D tentatively TRBD2 (6 bases). Germline lookup yields CDR1 GTSNPN and CDR2 SVGIG (reference sequence). This CDR3 spans 13 amino acids. V lost 4 bases to trimming and J lost 3 bases, with 13 bases between them. The CDR3: CAWTGGVVYEQYF. DNA for the CDR3: TGTGCCTGGACGGGCGGGGTGGTCTACGAGCAGTACTTC. The full variable domain, in which reference TRBV30 and TRBJ2-7 provide the parts outside the CDR3, is SQTIHQWPATLVQPVGSPLSLECTVEGTSNPNLYWYRQAAGRGLQLLFYSVGIGQISSEVPQNLSASRPQDRQFILSSKKLLLSDSGFYLCAWTGGVVYEQYFGPGTRLTVT.

This clonotype has ten or more counts. The chain links TRBV6-2 or TRBV6-3 to TRBJ2-4; 9 bases align to TRBD1. This CDR3 comprises 19 residues. V lost 5 bases and J lost 0; bases outside the gene matches: 14. CDR1 MNHEY and CDR2 SVGEGT come from the germline V gene. The CDR3 reads CASSHGPLDRGIAKNIQYF. CDR3 nucleotide sequence: TGTGCCAGCAGTCACGGACCCCTGGACAGGGGAATAGCCAAAAACATTCAGTACTTC.

This clonotype was observed a few times. The chain is built from TRBV19 and TRBJ2-7, with 7 nucleotides matching TRBD2. The CDR3 sequence is 13 residues long. CDR1 and CDR2 (germline): LNHDA, SQIVND (reference sequence). J lost 2 bases, V lost 7 bases, and 5 bases had no gene match. The CDR3 protein is CASNSGSTYEQYF. The CDR3 DNA is TGTGCCAGTAATAGCGGGTCGACCTACGAGCAGTACTTC.

This clonotype was observed many times. The chain couples TRBV20-1 to TRBJ1-4; D gene ambiguous. V was trimmed by 3 bases and J by 3 bases, leaving 8 bases between them. The CDR3 is made up of 13 amino acids. Germline CDR1 DFQATT, CDR2 SNEGSKA (reference sequence). CDR3 nucleotides: TGCAGTGCTAGTGAGTTCGCTAATGAAAAACTGTTTTTT. It codes for CSASEFANEKLFF.

The chain is built from TRBV5-4 and TRBJ2-5, with D hard to call. This CDR3 contains 15 residues. V lost 0 bases, J lost 3 bases, and 12 bases lay in between. From germline, CDR1 is SGHNT and CDR2 YYREEE (reference sequence). This CDR3 is CASSLGLSRKETQYF. The DNA of the CDR3 is TGTGCCAGCAGCTTGGGTCTTTCCAGGAAAGAGACCCAGTACTTC.

V usage is TRBV30 and J usage is TRBJ1-2; 7 positions agree with TRBD1. V lost 5 bases and J lost 4; bases outside the gene matches: 4. CDR1 is GTSNPN, CDR2 SVGIG, per germline (reference sequence). The CDR3 runs to 12 residues. The DNA of the CDR3 is TGTGCCTGGGTTCGGGACAGCTATGGCTACACCTTC. It translates to CAWVRDSYGYTF.

The J gene is TRBJ2-1, the V gene TRBV20-1; no clear D. Germline CDR1 reads DFQATT; CDR2 reads SNEGSKA (reference sequence). The V gene lost 2 bases and the J gene lost 0 bases, with 5 bases spanning the gap. The CDR3 is 13 amino acids. The CDR3 here is CSARFSSYNEQFF. The DNA of the CDR3 is TGCAGTGCTAGATTCAGCTCCTACAATGAGCAGTTCTTC.

This clonotype was recorded at least ten times. The J gene is TRBJ1-3, the V gene TRBV18; D gene uncertain. This CDR3 contains 15 residues. Germline-derived CDR1 and CDR2 are KGHSH and LQKENI. V dropped 2 bases and J dropped 0 bases, with 8 bases sitting between them. The DNA for the CDR3 is TGTGCCAGCTCACCAACACAGAGCTCTGGAAACACCATATATTTT. It yields the protein CASSPTQSSGNTIYF.

The chain combines TRBV10-3 with TRBJ1-2; 10 bases are a match to TRBD1. CDR3 length equals 14 residues. V was clipped by 2 bases and J by 11 bases; unmatched bases: 8. Germline V gene lookup returns CDR1 ENHRY and CDR2 SYGVKD. The CDR3 region is CAISEPGTGETYTF. For the CDR3, the DNA is TGTGCCATCAGTGAGCCCGGGACAGGGGAGACTTACACCTTC.

This clonotype was recorded at least ten times. In DNA, the CDR3 is TGTGCCAGCTCAGCTCAGGGGGCAGGCAATCAGCCCCAGCATTTT. It encodes CASSAQGAGNQPQHF. V and J are TRBV18 and TRBJ1-5; 8 nucleotides line up with TRBD1. The CDR3 consists of 15 residues. Germline V gene lookup returns CDR1 KGHSH and CDR2 LQKENI. With 5 bases clipped from V and 2 bases from J, the junction kept 5 bases outside the gene matches.

At least ten counts were recorded for this clonotype. The V call is TRBV19, the J call TRBJ2-1; tentatively, D is TRBD1 (5 bases). Germline V gives CDR1 LNHDA, CDR2 SQIVND (reference sequence). This CDR3 spans 16 amino acids. Trimming shortened V by 5 bases and J by 2 bases, and 16 bases separated the two germline ends. This CDR3 is CASSPRQTITYNEQFF. The CDR3 region has the DNA TGTGCCAGTAGTCCCCGACAGACCATTACCTACAATGAGCAGTTCTTC.

This clonotype was counted ten times or more. The chain couples TRBV4-1 to TRBJ1-6; D possibly corresponds to TRBD1 (6 bases). V was pared by 4 bases and J by 8 bases, with 15 bases between. The CDR3 consists of 15 residues. Germline V gene data show CDR1 as MGHRA and CDR2 as YSYEKL. The CDR3 DNA reads as TGCGCCAGCAGCCGGACGACAGGAACCGATTCACCCCTCCACTTT. Translating gives CASSRTTGTDSPLHF.

This clonotype has a count of ten or more. J is TRBJ2-3 and V is TRBV6-5; D may be TRBD2 (6 bases). Germline V gene sequence: CDR1 MNHEY, CDR2 SVGAGI. The CDR3 is 14 amino acids. V shed 4 bases and J shed 10 bases, with 18 bases lying between them. The CDR3 DNA reads TGTGCCAGCAGTTTCTCCGGGGGAAAGGGGTCGCAGTATTTT. Encoded protein: CASSFSGGKGSQYF.

In its sample, this clonotype was seen many times. This rearrangement joins TRBV7-6 to TRBJ2-2, with D perhaps TRBD1 (5 bases). The CDR3 runs to 15 residues. The V end was cut by 4 bases, the J end by 0 bases, with 9 bases between. Germline assignment: CDR1 SGHVS and CDR2 FNYEAQ. This chain's CDR3 is CASSSGRANTGELFF. The CDR3 DNA sequence: TGTGCCAGCAGCTCAGGCAGGGCGAACACCGGGGAGCTGTTTTTT.

CDR3 region: CASSLGTGELNSPLHF. The CDR3 region has the DNA TGCGCCAGCAGCTTGGGGACAGGGGAACTTAATTCACCCCTCCACTTT. The gene calls are TRBV5-1 and TRBJ1-6; TRBD1 matches 9 bases. Germline V gene data show CDR1 as SGHRS and CDR2 as YFSETQ. V shed 0 bases, J shed 6 bases, and the junction held 4 bases outside the gene matches. The CDR3 extends over 16 amino acids.

This clonotype has a count of ten or more. The chain carries TRBV4-3 and TRBJ2-6, with TRBD1 matching 10 bases. V trimming: 1 base; J trimming: 1 base; junction bases outside the gene matches: 4. Germline CDR1 reads LGHNA; CDR2 reads YSLEER. The CDR3 totals 18 residues. CDR3: CASSQGTGGLSGANVLTF. The DNA for the CDR3 is TGCGCCAGCAGCCAAGGGACAGGGGGATTGTCTGGGGCCAACGTCCTGACTTTC.

This clonotype was seen a handful of times. The chain recombines TRBV28 with TRBJ2-7; 12 nucleotides agree with TRBD2. Trimming at V came to 7 bases and at J to 2 bases, leaving 3 bases not matched to a gene. Per the germline V gene, CDR1 is MDHEN and CDR2 is SYDVKM. The CDR3 loop spans 14 amino acids. The DNA for the CDR3 is TGTGCCAGCAAAAGGACTAGCGGGGCCTACGAGCAGTACTTC. Protein product: CASKRTSGAYEQYF.

This clonotype occurred many times. The V and J genes are TRBV3-1 and TRBJ2-1; 12 nucleotides agree with TRBD1. V dropped 4 bases and J dropped 5; count of bases not matched to a gene: 9. Germline V gives CDR1 LGHDT, CDR2 YNNKEL (reference sequence). This CDR3 contains 17 residues. In DNA form, the CDR3 reads TGTGCCAGCAGCCTTAACCGGGACAGGGGGCGTAACAATGAGCAGTTCTTC. Translation gives CASSLNRDRGRNNEQFF.

This clonotype was seen only a few times. The gene calls are TRBV7-9 and TRBJ2-5, with D tentatively TRBD1 (5 bases). The CDR3 loop spans 11 amino acids. The germline V gene has CDR1 SEHNR and CDR2 FQNEAQ (reference sequence). V lost 3 bases, J lost 8 bases, and 7 bases lay in between. The CDR3 DNA follows: TGTGCCAGCAGCTTTGGGGCAACCCAGTACTTC. Its translation: CASSFGATQYF.

CDR3 bases: TGTGCCAGAAGCTTCTGCAGGACTGGAAACACCATATATTTT. Translated: CARSFCRTGNTIYF. The J gene is TRBJ1-3, the V gene TRBV5-3, with D unresolved. TRBV5-3 is an open reading frame, and its role is uncertain. This CDR3 region has 14 residues. Trimming stripped 2 bases from V and 2 bases from J, with 8 bases between.

This clonotype appeared a few times. The chain uses TRBV3-1 and TRBJ1-1; the match to TRBD1 covers 7 bases. The CDR3 loop spans 15 amino acids. CDR1 and CDR2 from the germline V gene are LGHDT and YNNKEL (reference sequence). After removal of 2 bases from V and 5 bases from J, the junction contained 8 bases not matched to a gene. In nucleotides, the CDR3 is TGTGCCAGCAGCCAAACGGTGACAGGGAGGACTGAAGCTTTCTTT. This gives the protein CASSQTVTGRTEAFF.

This clonotype was seen repeatedly, ten times or more. The chain couples TRBV18 to TRBJ1-2; D call uncertain. The germline CDR1 and CDR2 sequences are KGHSH and LQKENI. The CDR3 spans 14 residues. V dropped 3 bases and J dropped 2 bases, with 10 bases sitting between them. CDR3 sequence: CASSPVSSNYGYTF. In DNA form, the CDR3 reads TGTGCCAGCTCACCGGTTTCCAGCAACTATGGCTACACCTTC.

This clonotype was recorded at least ten times. The V gene is TRBV15, the J gene TRBJ2-3; 9 bases are shared with TRBD1. Germline V gene sequence: CDR1 LNHNV, CDR2 YYDKDF (reference sequence). V shed 5 bases, J shed 6 bases, and the junction held 6 bases outside the gene matches. CDR3 length equals 14 residues. The CDR3 DNA sequence: TGTGCCACCAGCGAACAGGGGGCGGAGGATACGCAGTATTTT. This encodes CATSEQGAEDTQYF.

This clonotype showed up many times. The chain recombines TRBV5-1 with TRBJ2-1; D perhaps matches TRBD1 (5 bases). Germline-derived CDR1 and CDR2 are SGHRS and YFSETQ. The V and J ends lost 0 bases and 0 bases respectively, with 13 bases between them. This CDR3 contains 17 residues. The CDR3 loop is CASSLDLGRPSYNEQFF. CDR3 DNA sequence: TGCGCCAGCAGCTTGGATTTGGGGCGACCCTCCTACAATGAGCAGTTCTTC.

Many counts were recorded for this clonotype. The chain combines TRBV5-4 with TRBJ2-5, with D tentatively TRBD1 (6 bases). Trimming took 2 bases from V and 5 from J, leaving 13 bases between them. Germline V CDR1 and CDR2: SGHNT, YYREEE (reference sequence). This CDR3 is 14 amino acids long. The CDR3 loop reads CASSFNNREETQYF. As DNA, the CDR3 is TGTGCCAGCAGCTTTAACAACAGGGAGGAGACCCAGTACTTC.

This clonotype was seen at least ten times. The V and J genes are TRBV7-8 and TRBJ1-6, with 7 bases that match TRBD1. Germline CDR1 and CDR2: SGHVS and FQNEAQ. Germline trimming cut 5 bases from V and 6 bases from J; bases unmatched to any gene: 7. The CDR3 covers 15 residues. The CDR3 sequence: CASSTTGQINSPLHF. The DNA for the CDR3 is TGTGCCAGCAGCACAACGGGACAGATTAATTCACCCCTCCACTTT. Full variable domain (outside the CDR3, taken from reference TRBV7-8 and TRBJ1-6): GAGVSQSPRYKVAKRGQDVALRCDPISGHVSLFWYQQALGQGPEFLTYFQNEAQLDKSGLPSDRFFAERPEGSVSTLKIQRTQQEDSAVYLCASSTTGQINSPLHFGNGTRLTVT.

This clonotype was counted a few times. Germline is not matched at one junction end, which may reflect a read error. The CDR3 reads CASSWDGNQSQHF. In DNA, the CDR3 is TGCGCCAGCAGTTGGGACGGAAATCAGTCCCAGCATTTT. The V gene is TRBV10-2, the J gene TRBJ1-5; maybe TRBD1 (5 bases). The CDR3 totals 13 residues. Germline CDR1 and CDR2: WSHSY and SAAADI.

This clonotype was seen a few times. V usage is TRBV9 and J usage is TRBJ2-7, with 9 bases fitting TRBD2. This CDR3 spans 15 amino acids. The ends lost 4 bases at V and 6 bases at J; junction bases unmatched: 11. Germline loops: CDR1 SGDLS, CDR2 YYNGEE. In DNA form, the CDR3 reads TGTGCCAGCAGCCCCGAGCGGGGGGCGGTGGGCGAGCAGTACTTC. It specifies CASSPERGAVGEQYF.

The V and J genes are TRBV20-1 and TRBJ2-7; no reliable D call. CDR1 and CDR2 from the germline V gene are DFQATT and SNEGSKA (reference sequence). The CDR3 loop spans 12 amino acids. The V end was cut by 1 base, the J end by 3 bases, with 7 bases between. The CDR3 loop is CSARVYNYEQYF. The CDR3 DNA reads TGCAGTGCTAGAGTATACAACTACGAGCAGTACTTC.

This clonotype was observed a handful of times. This chain connects TRBV5-5 to TRBJ2-7; a weak D match, TRBD1 (6 bases). V gave up 4 bases and J gave up 2 bases, with 10 bases separating them. This CDR3 has 13 amino acids. Germline V lookup: CDR1 SGHKS, CDR2 YYEKEE (reference sequence). The CDR3 bases are TGTGCCAGCAGCCAGGACAGAGCCTACGAGCAGTACTTC. Translating gives CASSQDRAYEQYF.

This clonotype was counted at least ten times. This chain joins TRBV12-3 or TRBV12-4 and TRBJ2-2; tentative D call: TRBD1 (6 bases). The CDR3 consists of 14 residues. V lost 6 bases and J 1 base, leaving 9 bases between the germline ends. CDR3 residues: CASRMDRNTGELFF. As DNA, the CDR3 is TGTGCCAGCAGGATGGACAGGAACACCGGGGAGCTGTTTTTT.